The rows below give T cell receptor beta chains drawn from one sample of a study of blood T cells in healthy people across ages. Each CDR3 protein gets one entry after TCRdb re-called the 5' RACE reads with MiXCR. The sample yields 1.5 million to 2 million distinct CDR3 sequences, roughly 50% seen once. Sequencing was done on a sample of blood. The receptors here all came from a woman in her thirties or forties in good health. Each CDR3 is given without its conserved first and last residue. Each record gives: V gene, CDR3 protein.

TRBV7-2 ASSFLNTGELF
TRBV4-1 ASSQDVGTSLSSYNEQF
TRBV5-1 ASSFEEETQY
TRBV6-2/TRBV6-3 ASRRQGSYEQY
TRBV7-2 ASSSNGGTGGKNIQY
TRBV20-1 SARAAQGAETQY
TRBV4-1 ASSQGPARDAVNYGYT
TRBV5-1 ASSWGADNSHGYT
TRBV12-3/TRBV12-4 ASSRGNLAYEQY
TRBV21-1 ASSIQGASQETQY
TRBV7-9 ASSFLGLPAIWEQY
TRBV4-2 ASSQDLGVGANNEQF
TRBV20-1 SARRDRGWGNQPQH
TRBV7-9 ASRGDRVRDIQY
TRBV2 ASSEQGHTDTQY
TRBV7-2 ASSHDRGFPYEQY
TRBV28 ASRYVDTEAF
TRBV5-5 ASSLADTGEEAQETQY
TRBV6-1 ASSGLNRGPRSRSYNEQF
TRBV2 ASSAGGENIQY
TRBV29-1 SVTDADSGANVLT
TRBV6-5 ASIKTSGPYEQY
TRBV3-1 ACSPSGSTDTQY
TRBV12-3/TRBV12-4 ASRNRERNYGYT
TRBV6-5 ASSQRGHEQY
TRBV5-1 ASETQGASTDTQY
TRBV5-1 ASSLAPRGGALETQY
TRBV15 ATSMGGAREQY
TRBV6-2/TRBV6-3 ASSTTSGGAFYEQY
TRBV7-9 ASGGSENEKLF
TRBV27 ASSFVRGSSDEQY
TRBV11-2 ASSLGRGEVNEQF
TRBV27 AGSPPGFAGLAKNIQY
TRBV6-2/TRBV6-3 ASRRSHHTDTQY
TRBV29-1 SVVRNEQF
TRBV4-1 ASSHKTGSTEAF
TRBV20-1 SAREGLLYGYT
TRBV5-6 ASSLDPGELNEQY
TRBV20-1 RAAGGNEQF
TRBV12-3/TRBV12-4 ASSFHSGEYEQY
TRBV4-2 ASSQDFGNSYNEQF
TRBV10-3 AISDGGGVQF
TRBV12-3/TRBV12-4 ASSIRQGVETQY
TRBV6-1 ASSPGILTNYGYT
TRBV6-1 ASSPQILNTEAF
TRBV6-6 ASSSGQGVIETQY
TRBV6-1 ASRAWQGNNERF
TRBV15 ATSSATDTQY
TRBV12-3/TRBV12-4 ASSSLGAGMGETQY
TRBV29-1 SVKGPESSYNEQF
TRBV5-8 ASSWAGSSYNEQF
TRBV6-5 ASSSPGRAATYEQY
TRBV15 TTRQGQGEQY
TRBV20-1 SAFRLAGEPDTQY
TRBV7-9 ASSLSGTGTSYGYT
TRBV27 ASSRTSGGSSYNEQY